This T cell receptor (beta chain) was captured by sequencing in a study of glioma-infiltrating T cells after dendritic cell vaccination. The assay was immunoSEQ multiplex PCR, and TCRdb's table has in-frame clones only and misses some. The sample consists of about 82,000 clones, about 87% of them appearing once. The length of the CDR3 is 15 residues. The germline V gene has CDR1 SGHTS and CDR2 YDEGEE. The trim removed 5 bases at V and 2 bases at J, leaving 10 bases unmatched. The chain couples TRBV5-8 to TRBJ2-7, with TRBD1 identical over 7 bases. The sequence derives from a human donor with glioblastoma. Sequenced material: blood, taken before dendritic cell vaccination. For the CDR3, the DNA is TGTGCCAGCAGGGCTGGACAGGTTAGCGCCTACGAGCAGTACTTC. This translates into CASRAGQVSAYEQYF.